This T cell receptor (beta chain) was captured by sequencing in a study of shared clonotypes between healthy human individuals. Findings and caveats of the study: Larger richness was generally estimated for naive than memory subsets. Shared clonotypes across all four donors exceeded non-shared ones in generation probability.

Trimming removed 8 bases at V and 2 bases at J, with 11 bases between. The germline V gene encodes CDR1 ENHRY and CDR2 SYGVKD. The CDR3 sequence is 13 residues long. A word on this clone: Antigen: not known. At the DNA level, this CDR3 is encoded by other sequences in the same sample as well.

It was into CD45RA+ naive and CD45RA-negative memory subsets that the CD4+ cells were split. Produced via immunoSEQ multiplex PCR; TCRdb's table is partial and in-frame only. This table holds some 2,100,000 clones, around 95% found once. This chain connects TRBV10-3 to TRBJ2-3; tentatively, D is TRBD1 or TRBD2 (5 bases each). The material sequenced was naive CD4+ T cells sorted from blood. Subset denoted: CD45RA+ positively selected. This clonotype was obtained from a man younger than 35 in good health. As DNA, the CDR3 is TGTGCCATCTCCGAGGGGTACACAGATACGCAGTATTTT. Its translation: CAISEGYTDTQYF.